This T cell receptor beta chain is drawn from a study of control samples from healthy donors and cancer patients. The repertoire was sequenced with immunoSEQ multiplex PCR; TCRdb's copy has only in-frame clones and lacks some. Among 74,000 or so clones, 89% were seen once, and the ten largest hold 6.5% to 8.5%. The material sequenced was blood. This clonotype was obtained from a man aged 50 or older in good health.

Here the CDR3 reads CASSLGGTVNTGELFF. The CDR3 DNA reads as TGTGCCAGCAGCTTAGGAGGGACAGTCAACACCGGGGAGCTGTTTTTT. The V gene is TRBV11-2, the J gene TRBJ2-2; 7 positions agree with TRBD1. Germline V gives CDR1 SGHAT, CDR2 FQNNGV. The CDR3 spans 16 residues. V was clipped by 1 base and J by 2 bases; unmatched bases: 4. The full variable domain, its missing parts supplied by reference TRBV11-2 and TRBJ2-2, is EAGVAQSPRYKIIEKRQSVAFWCNPISGHATLYWYQQILGQGPKLLIQFQNNGVVDDSQLPKDRFSAERLKGVDSTLKIQPAKLEDSAVYLCASSLGGTVNTGELFFGEGSRLTVL.